This TCR beta chain stems from a study of cytomegalovirus exposure and HLA in healthy donors. This CDR3 has 16 residues. Germline V gene sequence: CDR1 MRHNA, CDR2 SNTAGT. Losses at the gene ends were 3 bases for V and 1 base for J; bases not matched to a gene: 6. Vbeta (60) and Jbeta (13) primers were used in the PCR. Data came from immunoSEQ multiplex PCR; TCRdb stores just in-frame clones and leaves some out. The sample consists of approximately 110,000 clones, roughly 70% of them appearing once. The sequence was collected from a man aged 35-49 years in good health and CMV-seropositive. The specimen sequenced was PBMCs. The chain couples TRBV6-4 to TRBJ2-1, with 7 positions matching TRBD2. The CDR3 region is CASSEAGEGSYNEQFF. For the CDR3, the DNA is TGTGCCAGCAGTGAGGCGGGAGAGGGGTCCTACAATGAGCAGTTCTTC.